Listed below are T cell receptor beta chains from one sample, sequenced in a study of T-cell reconstitution after alpha-beta-depleted transplantation in children. One entry per CDR3 protein results from TCRdb running MiXCR on the PCR reads. The table has about 260,000 distinct CDR3 sequences, 9.5% to 13% seen once. Sequencing used peripheral blood, obtained 180 days after TCRalphabeta/CD19-depleted stem cell transplant. The source is a male patient aged 2-15 years who had a stem cell transplant for chronic granulomatous disease, so the T cells may come from the graft donor. Each CDR3 is given with its conserved first and last residue. Fields, in order: V gene, CDR3 length, J gene, clone size, D gene, CDR3 protein, CDR3 DNA. The D gene is left open where the match is weak. Where a row states a size, it is once, few, many or the class of an expanded clone; other rows omit it.

v_gene: TRBV12-3/TRBV12-4; len: 14; j_gene: TRBJ2-7; abundance: many; d_gene: .; CDR3aa: CASSLPTESYEQYF; CDR3nt: TGTGCCAGCAGTTTACCGACAGAATCCTACGAGCAGTACTTC
v_gene: TRBV20-1; len: 13; j_gene: TRBJ2-7; abundance: many; d_gene: .; CDR3aa: CSARGLGIYEQYF; CDR3nt: TGCAGTGCTAGAGGACTGGGAATTTACGAGCAGTACTTC
v_gene: TRBV11-2; len: 13; j_gene: TRBJ2-7; abundance: many; d_gene: .; CDR3aa: CASSFGSSWEQYF; CDR3nt: TGTGCCAGCAGCTTTGGGTCCTCCTGGGAGCAGTACTTC
v_gene: TRBV4-3; len: 17; j_gene: TRBJ1-2; abundance: few; d_gene: .; CDR3aa: CASSQAHFRGAGYGYTF; CDR3nt: TGCGCCAGCAGCCAAGCCCATTTCCGAGGGGCGGGATATGGCTACACCTTC
v_gene: TRBV3-1; len: 18; j_gene: TRBJ2-7; abundance: .; d_gene: .; CDR3aa: CASSQRGAGLDNLYEQYF; CDR3nt: TGTGCCAGCAGCCAAAGAGGCGCGGGCCTTGACAATCTTTACGAGCAGTACTTC
v_gene: TRBV4-3; len: 13; j_gene: TRBJ2-7; abundance: many; d_gene: .; CDR3aa: CASSPTVSYEQYF; CDR3nt: TGCGCCAGCAGCCCTACAGTTTCCTACGAGCAGTACTTC
v_gene: TRBV6-2/TRBV6-3; len: 17; j_gene: TRBJ2-7; abundance: .; d_gene: .; CDR3aa: CASNSEGTLGWVAEQYF; CDR3nt: TGTGCCAGCAACTCCGAGGGGACTTTAGGATGGGTAGCCGAGCAGTACTTC
v_gene: TRBV20-1; len: 12; j_gene: TRBJ2-6; abundance: many; d_gene: .; CDR3aa: CSARAGANVLTF; CDR3nt: TGCAGTGCTAGAGCTGGGGCCAACGTCCTGACTTTC
v_gene: TRBV20-1; len: 13; j_gene: TRBJ2-6; abundance: many; d_gene: .; CDR3aa: CSARDNGANVLTF; CDR3nt: TGCAGCGCTAGGGATAACGGGGCCAACGTCCTGACTTTC
v_gene: TRBV19; len: 16; j_gene: TRBJ2-3; abundance: .; d_gene: .; CDR3aa: CASSRYRARLTDTQYF; CDR3nt: TGTGCCAGTAGTAGGTACAGGGCTAGACTCACAGATACGCAGTATTTT
v_gene: TRBV27; len: 16; j_gene: TRBJ2-1; abundance: many; d_gene: TRBD2; CDR3aa: CASSPVGTSGKNEQFF; CDR3nt: TGTGCCAGCAGTCCCGTGGGGACTAGCGGGAAAAATGAGCAGTTCTTC
v_gene: TRBV12-3/TRBV12-4; len: 16; j_gene: TRBJ1-5; abundance: many; d_gene: TRBD1; CDR3aa: CASSLGQGWGNQPQHF; CDR3nt: TGTGCCAGCAGCCTGGGACAGGGATGGGGGAATCAGCCCCAGCATTTT
v_gene: TRBV5-5; len: 16; j_gene: TRBJ1-6; abundance: many; d_gene: .; CDR3aa: CASSLYLGLTGPPLHF; CDR3nt: TGTGCCAGCAGCTTGTATCTGGGTCTAACAGGGCCACCCCTCCACTTT
v_gene: TRBV12-3/TRBV12-4; len: 14; j_gene: TRBJ2-2; abundance: many; d_gene: TRBD2; CDR3aa: CALATGGRTGELFF; CDR3nt: TGTGCCCTCGCGACGGGGGGGCGGACCGGGGAGCTGTTTTTT
v_gene: TRBV5-1; len: 16; j_gene: TRBJ2-5; abundance: many; d_gene: .; CDR3aa: CASSNRSGTSRGTQYF; CDR3nt: TGCGCCAGCAGCAACCGATCCGGGACTTCCCGCGGGACCCAGTACTTC
v_gene: TRBV23-1; len: 17; j_gene: TRBJ2-4; abundance: many; d_gene: .; CDR3aa: CASSQFFRFLAKNIQYF; CDR3nt: TGCGCCAGCAGTCAATTCTTCCGGTTTCTAGCCAAAAACATTCAGTACTTC
v_gene: TRBV4-3; len: 15; j_gene: TRBJ1-2; abundance: many; d_gene: .; CDR3aa: CASSQGKGPAYGYTF; CDR3nt: TGCGCCAGCAGCCAAGGGAAGGGGCCAGCCTATGGCTACACCTTC
v_gene: TRBV5-5; len: 14; j_gene: TRBJ2-1; abundance: many; d_gene: .; CDR3aa: CASSFLATGNEQFF; CDR3nt: TGTGCCAGCAGCTTTTTGGCCACGGGGAATGAGCAGTTCTTC
v_gene: TRBV9; len: 17; j_gene: TRBJ2-1; abundance: many; d_gene: .; CDR3aa: CASSVSPERNLRNEQFF; CDR3nt: TGTGCCAGCAGCGTATCCCCTGAGCGGAACCTGAGGAATGAGCAGTTCTTC
v_gene: TRBV7-3; len: 16; j_gene: TRBJ2-6; abundance: many; d_gene: TRBD2; CDR3aa: CASSFASGTGANVLTF; CDR3nt: TGTGCCAGCAGCTTCGCTAGCGGGACTGGGGCCAACGTCCTGACTTTC
v_gene: TRBV7-9; len: 15; j_gene: TRBJ2-1; abundance: many; d_gene: TRBD2; CDR3aa: CASSSGGGRVDEQFF; CDR3nt: TGTGCCAGCAGCTCGGGTGGCGGGAGAGTAGATGAGCAGTTCTTC
v_gene: TRBV20-1; len: 19; j_gene: TRBJ1-5; abundance: many; d_gene: .; CDR3aa: CSAVPRPTGLFTGNQPQHF; CDR3nt: TGCAGTGCTGTTCCCAGGCCGACAGGACTGTTTACCGGCAATCAGCCCCAGCATTTT
v_gene: TRBV2; len: 12; j_gene: TRBJ2-5; abundance: .; d_gene: .; CDR3aa: CASNRERETQYF; CDR3nt: TGTGCCAGCAACAGGGAGAGAGAGACCCAGTACTTC
v_gene: TRBV5-1; len: 14; j_gene: TRBJ1-5; abundance: many; d_gene: .; CDR3aa: CASSFGEYNQPQHF; CDR3nt: TGCGCCAGCAGCTTCGGGGAATACAATCAGCCCCAGCATTTT
v_gene: TRBV20-1; len: 12; j_gene: TRBJ2-7; abundance: many; d_gene: .; CDR3aa: CSARYSIHEQYF; CDR3nt: TGCAGTGCTAGATATTCTATTCACGAGCAGTACTTC
v_gene: TRBV12-3/TRBV12-4; len: 15; j_gene: TRBJ2-3; abundance: many; d_gene: TRBD2; CDR3aa: CASSLVGLARDTQYF; CDR3nt: TGTGCCAGCAGTTTAGTGGGACTAGCCCGTGATACGCAGTATTTT
v_gene: TRBV24-1; len: 13; j_gene: TRBJ2-1; abundance: many; d_gene: .; CDR3aa: CATSESGYNEQFF; CDR3nt: TGTGCCACCAGTGAATCGGGGTACAATGAGCAGTTCTTC
v_gene: TRBV9; len: 15; j_gene: TRBJ2-1; abundance: many; d_gene: TRBD2; CDR3aa: CASSVAWGGLNEQFF; CDR3nt: TGTGCCAGCAGCGTAGCCTGGGGAGGGCTCAATGAGCAGTTCTTC
v_gene: TRBV27; len: 17; j_gene: TRBJ2-1; abundance: many; d_gene: .; CDR3aa: CASRTYSGTTFYNEQFF; CDR3nt: TGTGCCAGCAGGACCTACTCCGGGACAACCTTTTACAATGAGCAGTTCTTC
v_gene: TRBV10-3; len: 11; j_gene: TRBJ2-3; abundance: many; d_gene: .; CDR3aa: CAISSTDTQYF; CDR3nt: TGTGCCATAAGTAGCACAGATACGCAGTATTTT
v_gene: TRBV5-6; len: 15; j_gene: TRBJ1-1; abundance: many; d_gene: .; CDR3aa: CASSIPGRGNTEAFF; CDR3nt: TGTGCCAGCAGCATCCCCGGACGGGGGAACACTGAAGCTTTCTTT
v_gene: TRBV6-1; len: 16; j_gene: TRBJ2-3; abundance: many; d_gene: .; CDR3aa: CASSDPNGPQTDTQYF; CDR3nt: TGTGCCAGCAGTGACCCTAATGGTCCTCAAACAGATACGCAGTATTTT
v_gene: TRBV18; len: 13; j_gene: TRBJ2-5; abundance: .; d_gene: .; CDR3aa: CASSQQQRETQYF; CDR3nt: TGTGCCAGCTCACAACAACAGAGGGAGACCCAGTACTTC
v_gene: TRBV20-1; len: 16; j_gene: TRBJ2-1; abundance: many; d_gene: TRBD2; CDR3aa: CSARMSEREYFYEQFF; CDR3nt: TGCAGTGCTAGAATGTCGGAGCGGGAGTATTTCTATGAGCAGTTCTTC
v_gene: TRBV28; len: 15; j_gene: TRBJ1-5; abundance: many; d_gene: .; CDR3aa: CASLKGGRGNQPQHF; CDR3nt: TGTGCCAGCTTAAAGGGGGGGAGGGGGAATCAGCCCCAGCATTTT
v_gene: TRBV12-3/TRBV12-4; len: 13; j_gene: TRBJ2-3; abundance: many; d_gene: .; CDR3aa: CASRPGYTDTQYF; CDR3nt: TGTGCCAGCAGGCCGGGTTACACAGATACGCAGTATTTT
v_gene: TRBV11-3; len: 12; j_gene: TRBJ2-1; abundance: few; d_gene: .; CDR3aa: CASSSAMGEQFF; CDR3nt: TGTGCCAGCAGCTCAGCAATGGGTGAGCAGTTCTTC
v_gene: TRBV7-8; len: 16; j_gene: TRBJ2-2; abundance: many; d_gene: TRBD1; CDR3aa: CASSTRDREYSGELFF; CDR3nt: TGTGCCAGCAGCACTAGGGACAGGGAGTACAGCGGGGAGCTGTTTTTT
v_gene: TRBV5-4; len: 15; j_gene: TRBJ2-2; abundance: many; d_gene: TRBD2; CDR3aa: CASSSAGFNTGELFF; CDR3nt: TGTGCCAGCAGCTCAGCGGGATTCAACACCGGGGAGCTGTTTTTT
v_gene: TRBV25-1; len: 12; j_gene: TRBJ1-3; abundance: few; d_gene: .; CDR3aa: CASSEGWRSIYF; CDR3nt: TGTGCCAGCAGTGAAGGATGGAGATCCATATATTTT
v_gene: TRBV5-1; len: 21; j_gene: TRBJ2-1; abundance: many; d_gene: TRBD2; CDR3aa: CASSWRLAGDGRLGSRDEQFF; CDR3nt: TGCGCCAGCAGCTGGAGGCTAGCGGGAGATGGTAGGTTGGGGTCCAGAGATGAGCAGTTCTTC